The T cell receptor beta chain described here comes from a study of cytomegalovirus exposure and HLA in healthy donors. Regarding the study as a whole: In vitro confirmation showed three CMV-associated chains to be CMV antigen specific. Further analysis was carried out later, and it showed several of the most significant clusters appearing linked to common viral pathogens. Rarity characterized most TCR sequences, yet some public TCRs appeared in many donors. The presence/absence work took it that sequencing depth was about the same across donors.

Comment on this clone: Antigen specificity is unknown.

The PCR contained 60 Vbeta and 13 Jbeta primers. TCRdb's table, derived via immunoSEQ multiplex PCR, lists solely in-frame clones and lacks some. The data show about 160,000 clones, with approximately 81% seen just once and less than 2.5% held by the top ten. This CDR3 is 13 amino acids long. Germline V gene sequence: CDR1 MNHNS, CDR2 SASEGT. Trimming took off 6 bases at V and 3 bases at J, with 9 bases between the two ends. The chain joins TRBV6-1 to TRBJ1-5; unclear D gene. This sequence originates from a man younger than 30 in good health and CMV-seropositive. Sequenced: PBMCs. Here the CDR3 reads CASRNGDNQPQHF. Written as DNA, the CDR3 is TGTGCCAGCAGAAACGGGGACAATCAGCCCCAGCATTTT.